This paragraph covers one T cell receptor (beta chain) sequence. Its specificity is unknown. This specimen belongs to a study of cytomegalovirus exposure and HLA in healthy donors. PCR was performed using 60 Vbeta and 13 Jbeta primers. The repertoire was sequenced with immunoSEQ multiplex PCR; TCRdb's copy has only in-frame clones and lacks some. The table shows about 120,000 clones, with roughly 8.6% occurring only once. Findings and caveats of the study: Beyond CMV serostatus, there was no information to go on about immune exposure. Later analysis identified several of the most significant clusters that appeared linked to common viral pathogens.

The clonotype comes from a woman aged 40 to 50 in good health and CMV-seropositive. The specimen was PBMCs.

This chain's CDR3 is CASSRDRVFGYTF. Written as DNA, the CDR3 is TGCGCCAGCAGCCGGGACAGGGTTTTCGGCTACACCTTC. The chain couples TRBV5-1 to TRBJ1-2; 9 bases map to TRBD1. The J segment lost 8 bases and the V segment lost 4 bases, leaving 6 bases of the junction unmatched. The CDR3 loop spans 13 amino acids. CDR1 and CDR2 from the germline V gene are SGHRS and YFSETQ.